This T cell receptor (beta chain) is from a study of cytomegalovirus exposure and HLA in healthy donors. Germline V gene lookup returns CDR1 SGHRS and CDR2 YFSETQ. The CDR3 is made up of 16 amino acids. PCR involved 60 Vbeta and 13 Jbeta primers. TCRdb keeps only in-frame clones here, not all; method: immunoSEQ multiplex PCR. The profile shows 200,000 to 250,000 clones, approximately 80% of them singletons. Study results and caveats: The productive fraction for most TCR beta V segments was about 87% or about 30% in an earlier analysis.

As regards this clone: The antigen remains unidentified.

This receptor was taken from a man in his fifties in good health and CMV-seronegative. Sequencing was performed on PBMCs. V is TRBV5-1 and J is TRBJ2-5; 13 bases agree with TRBD2. The J call is in doubt because the DNA end fits TRBJ2-7 better. The CDR3 DNA follows: TGCGCCAGCAGCCCATGGACTAGCGGGAGTTCTTACGAGCAGTACTTC. Amino acids: CASSPWTSGSSYEQYF.